This T cell receptor (beta chain) was obtained from a study of blood T cells in healthy people across ages. General study results and limits: For the donors, CMV status was unknown and possibly confounded expanded clonotype changes. TCR beta diversity per million T cells fell roughly linearly with age.

Each sample yielded at least 7 million isolated PBMCs. This clonotype was recorded a few times. Its antigen is still unknown. The germline CDR1 and CDR2 sequences are DFQATT and SNEGSKA (reference sequence). This CDR3 has 14 amino acids. V gave up 1 base and J gave up 0 bases, with 10 bases separating them. Using a J-beta primer mix together with a sample-barcoded 5' primer, a second PCR was run for about 7 to 12 cycles. With 12 random nucleotides, a template-switch adaptor tagged each individual cDNA molecule. TCRdb analysed the 5' RACE reads with MiXCR anew, one entry per CDR3 protein. The table has roughly 1.5 million distinct CDR3 sequences, 42% seen once.

The sequence was obtained from a woman under 30 in good health. Sequencing was carried out using blood. V is TRBV20-1 and J is TRBJ2-7; the D gene is possibly TRBD2 (5 bases). The CDR3 nucleotides read TGCAGTGCTAGAGGGACTCTCGTCTCCTACGAGCAGTACTTC. Amino acids: CSARGTLVSYEQYF.